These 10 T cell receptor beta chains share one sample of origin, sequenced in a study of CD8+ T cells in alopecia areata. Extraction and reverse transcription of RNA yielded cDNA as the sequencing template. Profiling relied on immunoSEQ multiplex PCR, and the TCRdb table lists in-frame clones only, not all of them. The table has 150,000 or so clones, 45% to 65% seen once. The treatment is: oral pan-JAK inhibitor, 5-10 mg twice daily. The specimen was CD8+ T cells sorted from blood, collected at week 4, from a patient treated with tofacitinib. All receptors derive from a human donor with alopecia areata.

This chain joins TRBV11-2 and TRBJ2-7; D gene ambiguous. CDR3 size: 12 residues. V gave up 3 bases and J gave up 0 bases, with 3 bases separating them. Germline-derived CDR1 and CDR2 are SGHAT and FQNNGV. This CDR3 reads CASSFLSYEQYF. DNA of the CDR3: TGTGCCAGCAGCTTTCTCTCCTACGAGCAGTACTTC.

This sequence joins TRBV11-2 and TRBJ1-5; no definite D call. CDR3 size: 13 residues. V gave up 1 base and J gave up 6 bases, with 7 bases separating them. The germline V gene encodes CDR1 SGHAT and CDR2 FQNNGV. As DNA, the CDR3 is TGTGCCAGCAGCTTAGTTGGGTTTCAGCCCCAGCATTTT. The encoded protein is CASSLVGFQPQHF.

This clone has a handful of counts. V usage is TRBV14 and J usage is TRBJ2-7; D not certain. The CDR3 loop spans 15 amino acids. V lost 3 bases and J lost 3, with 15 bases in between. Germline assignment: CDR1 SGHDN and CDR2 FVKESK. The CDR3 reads CASSQGLGSYYEQYF. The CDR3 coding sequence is TGTGCCAGCAGCCAGGGTCTAGGTTCCTACTACGAGCAGTACTTC.

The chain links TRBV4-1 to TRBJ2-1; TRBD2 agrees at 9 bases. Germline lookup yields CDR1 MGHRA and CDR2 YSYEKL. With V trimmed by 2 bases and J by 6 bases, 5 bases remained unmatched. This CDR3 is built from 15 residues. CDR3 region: CASSQLAGNGNEQFF. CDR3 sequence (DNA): TGCGCCAGCAGCCAACTAGCGGGGAATGGCAATGAGCAGTTCTTC.

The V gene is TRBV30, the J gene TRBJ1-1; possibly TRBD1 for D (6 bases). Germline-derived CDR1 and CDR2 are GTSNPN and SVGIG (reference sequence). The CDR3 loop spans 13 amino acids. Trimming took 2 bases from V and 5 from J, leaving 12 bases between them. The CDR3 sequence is CAWSPTGYTEAFF. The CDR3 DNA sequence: TGTGCCTGGAGTCCTACAGGGTATACTGAAGCTTTCTTT.

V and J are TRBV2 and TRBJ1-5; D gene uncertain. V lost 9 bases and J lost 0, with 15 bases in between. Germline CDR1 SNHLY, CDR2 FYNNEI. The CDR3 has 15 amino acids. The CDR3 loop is CASLLAPGSNQPQHF. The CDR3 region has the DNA TGTGCCAGTCTTTTAGCCCCTGGTAGCAATCAGCCCCAGCATTTT. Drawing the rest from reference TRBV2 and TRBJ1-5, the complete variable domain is EPEVTQTPSHQVTQMGQEVILRCVPISNHLYFYWYRQILGQKVEFLVSFYNNEISEKSEIFDDQFSVERPDGSNFTLKIRSTKLEDSAMYFCASLLAPGSNQPQHFGDGTRLSIL.

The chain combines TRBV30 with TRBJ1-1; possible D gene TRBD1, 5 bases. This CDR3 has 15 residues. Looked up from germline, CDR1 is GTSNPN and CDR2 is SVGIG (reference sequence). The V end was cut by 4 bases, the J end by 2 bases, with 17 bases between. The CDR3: CAWTGGKASNTEAFF. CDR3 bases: TGTGCCTGGACTGGGGGGAAGGCTTCTAACACTGAAGCTTTCTTT.

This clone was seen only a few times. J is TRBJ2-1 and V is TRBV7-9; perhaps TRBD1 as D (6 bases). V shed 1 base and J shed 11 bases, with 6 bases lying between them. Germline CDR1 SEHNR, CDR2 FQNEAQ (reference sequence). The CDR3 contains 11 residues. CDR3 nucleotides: TGTGCCAGCAGCTTAGGGGACAAGCAGTTCTTC. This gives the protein CASSLGDKQFF.

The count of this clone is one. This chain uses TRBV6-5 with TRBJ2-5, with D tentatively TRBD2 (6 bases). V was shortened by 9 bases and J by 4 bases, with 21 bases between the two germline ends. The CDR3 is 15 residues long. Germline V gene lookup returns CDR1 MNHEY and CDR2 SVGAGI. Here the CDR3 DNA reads TGTGCCAGTACCCTCGGCGGGACGGAGGGAGAGACCCAGTACTTC. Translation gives CASTLGGTEGETQYF.

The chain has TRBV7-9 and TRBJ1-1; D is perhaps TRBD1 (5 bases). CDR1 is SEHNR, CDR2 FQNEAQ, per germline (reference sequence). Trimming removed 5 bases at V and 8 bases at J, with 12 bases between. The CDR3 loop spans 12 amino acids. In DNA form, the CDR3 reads TGTGCCAGCAGCCCCGGGGGTGGGGAAGCTTTCTTT. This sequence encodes CASSPGGGEAFF.